This paragraph reports one T cell receptor beta chain. The record originates from a study of cytotoxic CD8 clonotypes in ibrutinib-treated CLL. The overall study: Timing of response sample collection was a median roughly 11 months after treatment start, with a range of 6 to 36.

The table came from immunoSEQ multiplex PCR; TCRdb's copy has only in-frame clones and leaves some out. The top ten hold approximately 3% of the sample, which has around 70,000 clones, 90% seen once. The input for sequencing was PBMCs, taken after 12 months of ibrutinib treatment. This receptor was obtained from a human donor with chronic lymphocytic leukemia.

CDR3 DNA: TGTGCCAGCAGCTTAGGGGGAACCACCCAGTACTTC. It encodes CASSLGGTTQYF. The genes are TRBV7-2 and TRBJ2-7; D not resolved. Trimming cost V 1 base and J 10 bases, with 11 bases left between them. The germline V gene encodes CDR1 SGHTA and CDR2 FQGNSA. The length of the CDR3 is 12 residues. Filled out from reference TRBV7-2 and TRBJ2-7, the complete variable domain reads GAGVSQSPSNKVTEKGKDVELRCDPISGHTALYWYRQSLGQGLEFLIYFQGNSAPDKSGLPSDRFSAERTGGSVSTLTIQRTQQEDSAVYLCASSLGGTTQYFGPGTRLTVT.